This section outlines one T cell receptor beta chain sequence together with its context. PCR employed 60 Vbeta and 13 Jbeta primers. Repertoires were generated with immunoSEQ multiplex PCR, while TCRdb's copy carries only in-frame clones and drops some. The sample includes 90,000 to 130,000 clones, around 75% of them seen just once. The CDR3 spans 14 residues. Germline loops: CDR1 MNHEY, CDR2 SMNVEV (reference sequence). The ends lost 4 bases at V and 6 bases at J; junction bases unmatched: 7. The sample originates from a study of cytomegalovirus exposure and HLA in healthy donors. The TCR was taken from a woman younger than 45 in good health and CMV-seronegative. Sequencing was done on a sample of PBMCs. The chain recombines TRBV27 with TRBJ1-2, with 8 nucleotides matching TRBD1. The CDR3 coding sequence is TGTGCCAGCAGTTACCAACAGGGGGTCGATGGCTACACCTTC. Translated, it gives CASSYQQGVDGYTF.